The TCR beta chain described here comes from a study of shared T cell receptors in the human thymus. The V and J ends lost 7 bases and 7 bases respectively, with 18 bases between them. The CDR3 runs 14 residues. Germline-derived CDR1 and CDR2 are SGHRS and YFSETQ. TCRdb's table, derived via immunoSEQ multiplex PCR, lists solely in-frame clones and lacks some. The data show around 68,000 clones, more than 90% seen once. The clonotype comes from a human donor. Sequences were obtained from thymocytes. This chain links TRBV5-1 with TRBJ1-5; tentatively, D is TRBD1 (6 bases). The CDR3, as DNA: TGCGCCAGCTCCCTTGGGGGGGCAGAGCAGCCCCAGCATTTT. This encodes CASSLGGAEQPQHF.